Listed here is a single TCR beta chain. The target antigen is unknown. These data are taken from a study of CD8 T cells in Susac syndrome. Study results and caveats: Detection of Susac-specific public clones gave 15 to 20 in total CD8+ repertoires and 4 or 5 in CD8+ TEMRA repertoires.

After extraction with the RNeasy kit, about 0.45 to 1 ug of the RNA was reverse transcribed using random hexamers. Each CDR3 protein gets one entry after TCRdb re-called the immunoSEQ multiplex PCR reads with MiXCR. The profile covers about 190,000 distinct CDR3 sequences, with just under 95% appearing a single time and approximately 0.15% taken by the ten largest. Patients with Susac syndrome fulfilled recently defined diagnostic criteria for definite or probable disease. Negative isolation was applied to CD8+ and CD4+ T cells, and FACS enrichment was applied to TEMRA cells. CDR1 DFQATT and CDR2 SNEGSKA come from the germline V gene (reference sequence). The CDR3 runs to 14 residues. Deletions cut 6 bases from V and 6 bases from J, with 20 bases between.

The receptor comes from a human donor with Susac syndrome. The J gene is TRBJ2-5, the V gene TRBV20-1, with a weak D call TRBD2 (5 bases). Sample: CD8+ T cells from PBMCs. CDR3 DNA sequence: TGCAGTGCCAACCCTCCTGCTAGCCCAAAGACCCAGTACTTC. As protein: CSANPPASPKTQYF.